The rows below give T cell receptor beta chains drawn from one sample of a study of blood T cell repertoires in COVID-19. This table comes from immunoSEQ multiplex PCR, and its TCRdb copy is limited to in-frame clones, with some not included. This sample carries about 170,000 clones, 83% of them seen once, and the ten largest clones take around 4.8%. Input material: PBMCs or T cells enriched from blood (not recorded which). The receptors originated from a woman in her 50s who had recovered from COVID-19. The CDR3 runs from the conserved cysteine through the conserved F or W. The D gene is left open where the match is weak. Clone size appears in some rows only: once, few, many, or a class for an expanded clone.

V gene	D gene	J gene	clone size	CDR3 protein	CDR3 DNA
TRBV27	NA	TRBJ1-1	NA	CASSPTPGSNTEAFF	TGTGCCAGCAGTCCCACACCAGGTTCGAACACTGAAGCTTTCTTT
TRBV5-1	TRBD2	TRBJ2-1	once	CASSFGTREGGEQFF	TGCGCCAGCAGCTTTGGGACCCGGGAGGGCGGTGAGCAGTTCTTC
TRBV5-6	NA	TRBJ2-6	NA	CASSRGWQEALTF	TGTGCCAGCAGCAGGGGATGGCAAGAGGCCCTGACTTTC
TRBV2	TRBD1	TRBJ2-5	NA	CASNPGTVQRETQYF	TGTGCCAGCAACCCCGGGACAGTGCAACGAGAGACCCAGTACTTC
TRBV19	NA	TRBJ1-2	NA	CASSIDKRAVLGGYTF	TGTGCCAGTAGTATAGATAAGCGGGCGGTTCTCGGGGGCTACACCTTC
TRBV11-2	NA	TRBJ1-4	NA	CASSTPGTESQKLFF	TGTGCCAGCAGCACCCCAGGGACTGAATCGCAAAAACTGTTTTTT
TRBV21-1	NA	TRBJ2-1	NA	CASSNRPGQWPRNEQFF	TGTGCCAGCAGCAACCGACCGGGACAGTGGCCCAGGAATGAGCAGTTCTTC
TRBV2	TRBD2	TRBJ2-1	NA	CASSPRLAPNEQFF	TGTGCCAGCAGTCCCCGACTAGCCCCCAATGAGCAGTTCTTC
TRBV28	TRBD1	TRBJ1-1	once	CASSAPGQGTEAFF	TGTGCCAGCAGCGCTCCGGGACAGGGCACTGAAGCTTTCTTT
TRBV19	NA	TRBJ2-1	NA	CASSISAGSAGEQFF	TGTGCCAGTAGTATATCTGCGGGGAGTGCGGGTGAGCAGTTCTTC
TRBV29-1	TRBD1	TRBJ1-2	NA	CSVVGQGHGYTF	TGCAGCGTTGTGGGACAGGGGCATGGCTACACCTTC
TRBV5-5	TRBD1	TRBJ1-2	NA	CASSSGQEAGYTF	TGTGCCAGCAGCTCCGGACAGGAGGCTGGCTACACCTTC
TRBV27	NA	TRBJ1-2	NA	CASSSSYRPTGDGYTF	TGTGCCAGCAGTTCCTCCTACCGTCCGACGGGGGATGGCTACACCTTC
TRBV6-5	NA	TRBJ1-2	NA	CASSENRAYTF	TGTGCCAGCAGCGAGAACAGGGCTTACACCTTC
TRBV14	NA	TRBJ1-1	NA	CASSPGTHRDTEAFF	TGTGCCAGCAGCCCGGGCACTCACAGGGACACTGAAGCTTTCTTT
TRBV6-5	NA	TRBJ1-1	NA	CASSFSRGHTEAFF	TGTGCCAGCAGTTTTAGCAGGGGACACACTGAAGCTTTCTTT
TRBV7-3	TRBD2	TRBJ2-6	NA	CASSRGGLHSGANVLTF	TGTGCCAGCAGCCGCGGGGGATTACACTCTGGGGCCAACGTCCTGACTTTC
TRBV2	TRBD2	TRBJ2-2	NA	CASSLGLAGVTRLFF	TGTGCCAGCAGTTTGGGACTAGCGGGGGTTACTAGGCTGTTTTTT
TRBV20-1	NA	TRBJ1-1	NA	CSARADTEAFF	TGCAGTGCTAGGGCAGACACTGAAGCTTTCTTT
TRBV2	TRBD2	TRBJ2-3	NA	CAITFSAGPSTDTQYF	TGTGCCATTACATTCTCAGCGGGACCTAGCACAGATACGCAGTATTTT
TRBV6-5	NA	TRBJ1-1	NA	CASRSGAEAFF	TGTGCCAGCAGATCAGGGGCTGAAGCTTTCTTT
TRBV6-5	NA	TRBJ1-3	NA	CASRLGQSGNTIYF	TGTGCCAGCAGACTCGGACAGTCTGGAAACACCATATATTTT
TRBV28	TRBD2	TRBJ2-1	few	CASRIGTSGFRGEQFF	TGTGCCAGCAGGATCGGGACTAGCGGGTTCCGGGGTGAGCAGTTCTTC
TRBV30	TRBD1	TRBJ1-4	NA	CAWSQDRANEKLFF	TGTGCCTGGAGTCAGGACAGGGCAAATGAAAAACTGTTTTTT
TRBV6-5	TRBD1	TRBJ1-2	few	CASSYSKYGTGVGYTF	TGTGCCAGCAGTTACTCGAAGTACGGGACAGGGGTTGGCTACACCTTC
TRBV6-6	TRBD1	TRBJ1-5	NA	CASTAPGQGGNQPQHF	TGTGCCAGCACCGCGCCCGGACAGGGCGGCAATCAGCCCCAGCATTTT
TRBV30	NA	TRBJ2-6	NA	CAWNNEPGANVLTF	TGTGCCTGGAATAATGAGCCTGGGGCCAACGTCCTGACTTTC
TRBV6-5	NA	TRBJ1-2	once	CASSYGLGRTNYGYTF	TGTGCCAGCAGTTACGGGTTGGGGCGGACTAACTATGGCTACACCTTC
TRBV24-1	NA	TRBJ1-1	once	CATSTENTEAFF	TGTGCCACGTCGACAGAGAACACTGAAGCTTTCTTT
TRBV6-6	TRBD1	TRBJ1-6	NA	CASSYRDRGRDSPLHF	TGTGCCAGCAGTTACCGAGACAGGGGCCGGGATTCACCCCTCCACTTT
TRBV4-3	NA	TRBJ1-1	NA	CASSGPQNMNTEAFF	TGCGCCAGCAGCGGGCCCCAGAATATGAACACTGAAGCTTTCTTT
TRBV7-3	TRBD1	TRBJ2-2	once	CASSGPRDRAALGELFF	TGTGCCAGCAGCGGTCCGAGGGACAGGGCAGCCCTCGGGGAGCTGTTTTTT
TRBV14	NA	TRBJ1-1	NA	CASSLVKNTEAFF	TGTGCCAGCAGTCTCGTAAAGAACACTGAAGCTTTCTTT
TRBV7-2	TRBD2	TRBJ2-1	once	CASSPRRRTSGAYNEQFF	TGTGCCAGCAGCCCCAGACGAAGGACTAGCGGGGCCTACAATGAGCAGTTCTTC
TRBV19	NA	TRBJ1-2	NA	CASSIGGAHYGYTF	TGTGCCAGTAGTATCGGGGGAGCCCACTATGGCTACACCTTC
TRBV7-6	NA	TRBJ1-2	NA	CASSLGGGRNYGYTF	TGTGCCAGCAGCTTAGGTGGGGGGAGGAACTATGGCTACACCTTC
TRBV4-1	NA	TRBJ1-3	NA	CASSHPPGAGYNTIYF	TGCGCCAGCAGCCACCCCCCGGGAGCAGGGTACAACACCATATATTTT
TRBV5-5	NA	TRBJ1-2	NA	CASSGFRKPYGYTF	TGTGCCAGCAGCGGCTTCAGGAAACCCTATGGCTACACCTTC
TRBV27	TRBD2	TRBJ2-1	NA	CASTVGGAYNEQFF	TGTGCCAGCACCGTCGGGGGGGCCTACAATGAGCAGTTCTTC
TRBV10-3	TRBD1	TRBJ1-1	NA	CAAGRQGNTEAFF	TGTGCGGCGGGGAGACAGGGGAACACTGAAGCTTTCTTT
TRBV11-2	NA	TRBJ1-3	NA	CASSLETAPNTIYF	TGTGCCAGCAGCTTAGAGACAGCTCCAAACACCATATATTTT
TRBV10-1	NA	TRBJ1-1	NA	CASSESKRRTEAFF	TGCGCCAGCAGTGAGTCGAAGAGGCGGACTGAAGCTTTCTTT
TRBV3-1/TRBV3-2	TRBD1	TRBJ1-1	NA	CASSPSTGGDTEAFF	TGTGCCAGCAGCCCCAGTACAGGGGGGGACACTGAAGCTTTCTTT
TRBV10-3	TRBD1	TRBJ1-1	NA	CAIREGQGRTEAFF	TGTGCCATCAGAGAGGGACAGGGGAGGACTGAAGCTTTCTTT
TRBV6-5	NA	TRBJ1-2	few	CASSYTANYGYTF	TGTGCCAGCAGTTACACGGCTAACTATGGCTACACCTTC
TRBV15	TRBD1	TRBJ1-6	NA	CATSRAVGQGRYNSPLHF	TGTGCCACCAGCAGAGCGGTTGGACAGGGAAGATATAATTCACCCCTCCACTTT
TRBV28	NA	TRBJ2-5	NA	CASSPGQQETQYF	TGTGCCAGCAGCCCCGGACAGCAAGAGACCCAGTACTTC
TRBV2	TRBD1	TRBJ1-4	NA	CASLRDRTFEKLFF	TGTGCCAGCCTCCGGGACAGGACCTTTGAAAAACTGTTTTTT
TRBV24-1	TRBD2	TRBJ2-1	NA	CATSETPGLARDEQFF	TGTGCCACCAGTGAAACCCCGGGACTAGCGAGAGACGAGCAGTTCTTC
TRBV28	NA	TRBJ1-2	NA	CASNPGDGYTF	TGTGCCAGCAACCCAGGGGATGGCTACACCTTC
TRBV12-3/TRBV12-4	NA	TRBJ1-2	NA	CASSPRGNYGYTF	TGTGCCAGCAGTCCTCGGGGTAACTATGGCTACACCTTC
TRBV9	TRBD1	TRBJ1-6	NA	CASSAPGQGGSPLHF	TGTGCCAGCAGCGCGCCGGGACAGGGTGGTTCACCCCTCCACTTT
TRBV10-3	TRBD1	TRBJ1-2	NA	CAISEPERGRVYTF	TGTGCCATCAGTGAGCCTGAGAGGGGGCGCGTCTACACCTTC
TRBV7-8	TRBD2	TRBJ2-1	once	CASSRDKTSGNSNEQFF	TGTGCCAGCAGCCGAGATAAGACTAGCGGGAACTCCAATGAGCAGTTCTTC
TRBV6-5	NA	TRBJ1-5	NA	CASRRGAPNQPQHF	TGTGCCAGCCGAAGGGGTGCGCCCAATCAGCCCCAGCATTTT
TRBV5-1	NA	TRBJ2-3	few	CASSPSLSTDTQYF	TGCGCCAGCAGCCCCTCCCTCAGCACAGATACGCAGTATTTT